One sample yielded the 14 T cell receptor beta chains listed below, sequenced in a study of blood T cells in healthy people across ages. A second PCR of about 6 to 11 cycles used a sample-barcoded 5' primer and a J-beta primer mix. In TCRdb, the 5' RACE reads were re-called with MiXCR into one record per CDR3 protein. The sample lists around 1,500,000 distinct CDR3 sequences, approximately 40% seen once, with under 8% in the top ten. The sample taken for sequencing was blood. These TCRs come from a woman between 18 and 30 years old in good health.

The chain employs TRBV10-3 and TRBJ2-3, with TRBD1 as a possible D gene (6 bases). Deletions cut 0 bases from V and 4 bases from J, with 20 bases between. Germline V lookup: CDR1 ENHRY, CDR2 SYGVKD. The CDR3 extends over 18 amino acids. In nucleotides, the CDR3 is TGTGCCATCAGTGAGTCGACTCTTGGATTGCAGGGGCCAGATACGCAGTATTTT. This codes for CAISESTLGLQGPDTQYF.

The chain employs TRBV11-2 and TRBJ2-3, with unresolved D. The ends were cut back, 1 base at V and 7 bases at J, with 9 bases in the middle. Germline V gene data show CDR1 as SGHAT and CDR2 as FQNNGV. The CDR3 is 13 amino acids. The CDR3 region has the DNA TGTGCCAGCAGCTTAGCGGCTAGAAATACGCAGTATTTT. Protein: CASSLAARNTQYF. The full variable domain, with the rest looked up from reference TRBV11-2 and TRBJ2-3, is EAGVAQSPRYKIIEKRQSVAFWCNPISGHATLYWYQQILGQGPKLLIQFQNNGVVDDSQLPKDRFSAERLKGVDSTLKIQPAKLEDSAVYLCASSLAARNTQYFGPGTRLTVL.

A few counts support this clonotype. The gene calls are TRBV12-3 or TRBV12-4 and TRBJ1-2; no reliable D call. Trimming took 3 bases from V and 8 from J, leaving 10 bases between them. This CDR3 comprises 12 residues. The CDR3 here is CASSLTTNGYTF. CDR3 coding DNA: TGTGCCAGCAGTTTGACGACTAACGGCTACACCTTC.

The chain is built from TRBV12-3 or TRBV12-4 and TRBJ2-7; TRBD2 matches 10 bases. Trimming removed 6 bases from V and 7 bases from J; junction bases left unmatched: 9. The CDR3 is 14 amino acids. The CDR3 reads CASRLTSGTGEQYF. Written as DNA, the CDR3 is TGTGCCAGCAGATTAACTAGCGGGACTGGGGAGCAGTACTTC.

The V and J genes are TRBV9 and TRBJ2-5; TRBD2 matches 11 bases. CDR3 size: 15 residues. The J segment lost 2 bases and the V segment lost 2 bases, leaving 2 bases of the junction unmatched. The germline V gene encodes CDR1 SGDLS and CDR2 YYNGEE. The CDR3, as DNA: TGTGCCAGCAGCGTTAGCGGGGGGGCTCAAGAGACCCAGTACTTC. Its protein is CASSVSGGAQETQYF.

The chain employs TRBV7-8 and TRBJ2-5; 8 bases agree with TRBD2. The trim removed 5 bases at V and 2 bases at J, leaving 7 bases unmatched. CDR1 and CDR2 (germline): SGHVS, FQNEAQ. CDR3 size: 15 residues. In DNA form, the CDR3 reads TGTGCCAGCAGCGGCAGCGGGGGCCCTCAAGAGACCCAGTACTTC. As protein: CASSGSGGPQETQYF.

V is TRBV20-1 and J is TRBJ1-6; a possible D gene is TRBD1 (5 bases). The germline V gene has CDR1 DFQATT and CDR2 SNEGSKA (reference sequence). V dropped 5 bases and J dropped 10 bases, with 21 bases sitting between them. The CDR3 covers 15 residues. CDR3 coding DNA: TGCAGTGCTCCCATGGAAGGGGCGGGAGGGTCACCCCTCCACTTT. It yields the protein CSAPMEGAGGSPLHF.

This clonotype has at least ten counts. This chain connects TRBV7-2 to TRBJ2-5; 8 nucleotides align to TRBD2. J gave up 4 bases and V 5 bases, and 9 bases lay outside the gene matches. From germline, CDR1 is SGHTA and CDR2 FQGNSA. The length of the CDR3 is 15 residues. CDR3 nucleotide sequence: TGTGCCAGCAGCCCAGTGAGCGGGAGAAGAGAGACCCAGTACTTC. Encoded protein: CASSPVSGRRETQYF. Supplemented by reference TRBV7-2 and TRBJ2-5, the full variable domain reads GAGVSQSPSNKVTEKGKDVELRCDPISGHTALYWYRQSLGQGLEFLIYFQGNSAPDKSGLPSDRFSAERTGGSVSTLTIQRTQQEDSAVYLCASSPVSGRRETQYFGPGTRLLVL.

This clonotype was recorded at least ten times. The chain employs TRBV5-1 and TRBJ2-3; D perhaps matches TRBD1 (5 bases). V was trimmed by 1 base and J by 4 bases, leaving 10 bases between them. The germline gives CDR1 SGHRS, CDR2 YFSETQ. There are 14 residues in the CDR3. The CDR3 region has the DNA TGCGCCAGCAGCTTGCGCAGGGTGGCAGATACGCAGTATTTT. Encoded protein: CASSLRRVADTQYF.

CDR3 bases: TGTGCCAGCAGCTGGGGGACAGAACTAGAGACCCAGTACTTC. Protein sequence: CASSWGTELETQYF. The V and J genes are TRBV7-9 and TRBJ2-5, with TRBD1 identical over 7 bases. Germline CDR1 SEHNR, CDR2 FQNEAQ (reference sequence). The CDR3 runs to 14 residues. J was trimmed by 4 bases and V by 4 bases; bases with no gene match: 6.

There are a few counts of this clonotype. This chain connects TRBV10-3 to TRBJ1-1; a possible D gene is TRBD1 (5 bases). V gave up 10 bases and J gave up 1 base, with 10 bases separating them. The CDR3 contains 12 residues. Per germline, CDR1 ENHRY and CDR2 SYGVKD. Written as DNA, the CDR3 is TGTGCCACCGGCGGGGGGAACACTGAAGCTTTCTTT. Amino acid sequence: CATGGGNTEAFF.

This sequence joins TRBV25-1 and TRBJ2-5; TRBD1 agrees at 8 bases. The V gene's germline CDR1 is MGHDK and CDR2 SYGVNS. The trim removed 6 bases at V and 12 bases at J, leaving 15 bases unmatched. CDR3 length: 14 amino acids. CDR3 DNA: TGTGCCAGCAGCAAAGTGGCTGCAGGGGGCACAAAGTACTTC. This codes for CASSKVAAGGTKYF.

V usage is TRBV5-1 and J usage is TRBJ2-5; TRBD2 aligns across 9 bases. This CDR3 contains 16 residues. The germline V gene has CDR1 SGHRS and CDR2 YFSETQ. The V and J ends lost 7 bases and 1 base, in that order; junction bases with no gene match: 11. CDR3 protein: CASCRSAGGPQETQYF. CDR3 DNA sequence: TGCGCCAGCTGTCGTTCGGCGGGGGGGCCCCAAGAGACCCAGTACTTC.

The rearrangement joins TRBV9 to TRBJ1-1; no reliable D call. Germline values: CDR1 SGDLS, CDR2 YYNGEE. V lost 0 bases and J 6 bases, leaving 9 bases between the germline ends. This CDR3 spans 13 amino acids. In nucleotides, the CDR3 is TGTGCCAGCAGCGTAGTTTTCTCCGCTGAAGCTTTCTTT. Translating gives CASSVVFSAEAFF.